A selection of T cell receptor beta chains follows, all from one sample in a study of Tregs in tolerant kidney transplant recipients. TCRdb's table, derived via immunoSEQ multiplex PCR, lists solely in-frame clones and lacks some. Of about 77,000 clones in the sample, around 98% are singletons; the top ten hold around 0.5%. The sample was CD4+ T cells from blood, taken before the transplant. The source of these receptors is a human donor who received a combined kidney and bone marrow transplant. The CDR3 runs from the conserved cysteine through the conserved F or W. D genes are given only for firm matches. The size field is filled for only some rows; it gives once, few, many or a size class.

CDR3 protein: CAWTNIQGQTQYF; CDR3 DNA: TGTGCCTGGACAAATATCCAGGGTCAGACCCAGTACTTC; V gene: TRBV30; clone size: .; J gene: TRBJ2-5; D gene: .
CDR3 protein: CASIAGNTIYF; CDR3 DNA: TGTGCCAGCATAGCTGGAAACACCATATATTTT; V gene: TRBV28; clone size: .; J gene: TRBJ1-3; D gene: .
CDR3 protein: CASSLNPGTVFSLGIDEKLFF; CDR3 DNA: TGCGCCAGCAGCTTGAACCCCGGGACAGTATTCTCATTGGGAATCGATGAAAAACTGTTTTTT; V gene: TRBV5-1; clone size: once; J gene: TRBJ1-4; D gene: TRBD1
CDR3 protein: CASRPTGSGNTIYF; CDR3 DNA: TGTGCCAGCAGACCGACAGGTTCTGGAAACACCATATATTTT; V gene: TRBV5-6; clone size: .; J gene: TRBJ1-3; D gene: .
CDR3 protein: CASSVGGKGTDTQYF; CDR3 DNA: TGTGCCAGCAGTGTGGGGGGGAAGGGGACAGATACGCAGTATTTT; V gene: TRBV25-1; clone size: .; J gene: TRBJ2-3; D gene: TRBD2
CDR3 protein: CASSQDPPDRGRGYTF; CDR3 DNA: TGCGCCAGCAGCCAAGACCCCCCCGACAGGGGACGAGGCTACACCTTC; V gene: TRBV4-1; clone size: .; J gene: TRBJ1-2; D gene: TRBD1
CDR3 protein: CATSREGRGADTQYF; CDR3 DNA: TGTGCCACCAGCAGAGAGGGCAGGGGAGCTGATACGCAGTATTTT; V gene: TRBV15; clone size: .; J gene: TRBJ2-3; D gene: .
CDR3 protein: CASRLQGPGSWSQYF; CDR3 DNA: TGTGCCAGCAGGCTACAGGGCCCGGGCTCTTGGTCCCAGTACTTC; V gene: TRBV6-1; clone size: .; J gene: TRBJ2-5; D gene: .
CDR3 protein: CASSLVRRGLGYTF; CDR3 DNA: TGTGCCAGCAGCTTAGTGCGAAGGGGGCTTGGCTACACCTTC; V gene: TRBV7-9; clone size: .; J gene: TRBJ1-2; D gene: TRBD1
CDR3 protein: CAIRDRSSNEQFF; CDR3 DNA: TGTGCCATCAGGGACAGGAGTTCCAATGAGCAGTTCTTC; V gene: TRBV10-3; clone size: .; J gene: TRBJ2-1; D gene: TRBD1
CDR3 protein: CAIMESTGQYF; CDR3 DNA: TGTGCCATCATGGAGTCCACTGGGCAGTACTTC; V gene: TRBV10-3; clone size: once; J gene: TRBJ2-7; D gene: .
CDR3 protein: CASSPEVVNYGYTF; CDR3 DNA: TGTGCCAGCTCACCAGAGGTTGTTAACTATGGCTACACCTTC; V gene: TRBV18; clone size: .; J gene: TRBJ1-2; D gene: .
CDR3 protein: CASSSTGLVNTGELFF; CDR3 DNA: TGCGCCAGCAGCTCGACAGGGCTAGTGAACACCGGGGAGCTGTTTTTT; V gene: TRBV5-1; clone size: .; J gene: TRBJ2-2; D gene: TRBD1
CDR3 protein: CASSPPGLAGDEQYF; CDR3 DNA: TGTGCCAGCTCACCACCGGGCCTAGCGGGAGACGAGCAGTACTTC; V gene: TRBV18; clone size: .; J gene: TRBJ2-7; D gene: TRBD2